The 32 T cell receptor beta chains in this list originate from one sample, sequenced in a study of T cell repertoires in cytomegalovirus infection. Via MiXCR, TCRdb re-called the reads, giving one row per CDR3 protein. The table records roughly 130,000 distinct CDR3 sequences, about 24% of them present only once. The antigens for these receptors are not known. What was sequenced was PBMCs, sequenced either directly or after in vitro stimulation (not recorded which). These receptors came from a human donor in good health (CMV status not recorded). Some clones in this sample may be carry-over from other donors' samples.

This chain's CDR3 is CASSYPGADTQYF. Here the CDR3 DNA reads TGTGCCAGTAGTTACCCGGGAGCAGATACGCAGTATTTT. The chain couples TRBV19 to TRBJ2-3; tentatively, D is TRBD2 (6 bases). V lost 5 bases and J lost 4, with 10 bases in between. The CDR3 is 13 residues long. The germline CDR1 and CDR2 sequences are LNHDA and SQIVND (reference sequence).

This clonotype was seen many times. The CDR3 sequence: CASSLAGAQGWGRDTQYF. The DNA for the CDR3 is TGTGCCAGCAGCTTAGCGGGGGCACAGGGATGGGGTCGGGATACGCAGTATTTT. The rearrangement uses TRBV7-9 and TRBJ2-3; perhaps TRBD1 as D (6 bases). This CDR3 is built from 18 residues. Germline CDR1 SEHNR, CDR2 FQNEAQ (reference sequence). V lost 0 bases to trimming and J lost 6 bases, with 22 bases between them.

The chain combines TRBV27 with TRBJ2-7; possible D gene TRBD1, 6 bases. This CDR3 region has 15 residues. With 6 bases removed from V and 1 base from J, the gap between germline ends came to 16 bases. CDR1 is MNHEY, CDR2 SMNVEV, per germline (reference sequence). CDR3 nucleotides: TGTGCCAGCAGACCAGAAACAGGGTCGTCCTACGAGCAGTACGTC. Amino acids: CASRPETGSSYEQYV.

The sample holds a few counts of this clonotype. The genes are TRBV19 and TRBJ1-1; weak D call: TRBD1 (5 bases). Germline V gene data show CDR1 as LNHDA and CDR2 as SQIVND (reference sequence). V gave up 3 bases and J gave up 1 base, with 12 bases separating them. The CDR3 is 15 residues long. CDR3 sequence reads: CASSISRGANTEAFF. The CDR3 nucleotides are TGTGCCAGTAGTATTAGTAGGGGAGCGAACACTGAAGCTTTCTTT.

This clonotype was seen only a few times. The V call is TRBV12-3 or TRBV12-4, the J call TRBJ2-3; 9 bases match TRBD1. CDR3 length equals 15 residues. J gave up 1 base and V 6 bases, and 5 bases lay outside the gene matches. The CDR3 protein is CASRGQGPGTDTQYF. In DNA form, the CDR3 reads TGTGCCAGCAGAGGACAGGGGCCGGGCACAGATACGCAGTATTTT.

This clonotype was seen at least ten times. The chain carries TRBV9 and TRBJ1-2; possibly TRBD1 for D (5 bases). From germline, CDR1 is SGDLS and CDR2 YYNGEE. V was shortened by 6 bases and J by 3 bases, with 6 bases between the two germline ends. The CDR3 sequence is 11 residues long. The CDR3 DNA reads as TGTGCCAGCAAAGGGGACTATGGCTACACCTTC. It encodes CASKGDYGYTF.

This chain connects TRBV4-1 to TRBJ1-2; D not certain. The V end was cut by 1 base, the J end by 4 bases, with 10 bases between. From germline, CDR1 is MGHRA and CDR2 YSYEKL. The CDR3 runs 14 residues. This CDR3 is CASSQGSSFYGYTF. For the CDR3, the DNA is TGCGCCAGCAGCCAAGGCTCCAGCTTCTATGGCTACACCTTC.

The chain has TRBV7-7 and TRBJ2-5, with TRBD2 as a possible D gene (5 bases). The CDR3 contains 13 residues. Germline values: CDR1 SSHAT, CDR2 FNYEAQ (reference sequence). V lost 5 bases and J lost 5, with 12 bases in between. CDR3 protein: CASSQDWFETQYF. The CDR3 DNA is TGTGCCAGCAGCCAGGACTGGTTCGAGACCCAGTACTTC.

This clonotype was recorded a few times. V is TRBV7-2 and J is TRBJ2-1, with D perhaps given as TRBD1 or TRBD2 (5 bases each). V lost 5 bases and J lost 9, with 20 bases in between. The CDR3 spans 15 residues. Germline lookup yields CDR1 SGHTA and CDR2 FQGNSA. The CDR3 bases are TGTGCCAGCAGCCGAACCTCCGGGACCGTCGTTGAGCAGTTCTTC. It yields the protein CASSRTSGTVVEQFF.

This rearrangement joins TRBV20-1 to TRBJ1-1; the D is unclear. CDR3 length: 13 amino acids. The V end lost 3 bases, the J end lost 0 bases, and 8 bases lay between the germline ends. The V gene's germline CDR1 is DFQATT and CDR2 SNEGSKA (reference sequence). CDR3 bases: TGCAGTGCTAGTTCGGTGATGAACACTGAAGCTTTCTTT. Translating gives CSASSVMNTEAFF.

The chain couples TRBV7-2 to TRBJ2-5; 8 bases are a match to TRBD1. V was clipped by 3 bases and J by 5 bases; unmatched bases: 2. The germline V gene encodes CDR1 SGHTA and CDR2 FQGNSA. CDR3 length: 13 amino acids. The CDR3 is CASSFDRGETQYF. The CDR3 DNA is TGTGCCAGCAGCTTTGACAGGGGTGAGACCCAGTACTTC.

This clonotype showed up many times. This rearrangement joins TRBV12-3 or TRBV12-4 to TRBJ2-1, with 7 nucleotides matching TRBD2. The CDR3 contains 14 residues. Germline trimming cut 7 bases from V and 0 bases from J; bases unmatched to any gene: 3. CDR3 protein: CASTRTSSYNEQFF. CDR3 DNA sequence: TGTGCCAGCACCAGGACTAGCTCCTACAATGAGCAGTTCTTC.

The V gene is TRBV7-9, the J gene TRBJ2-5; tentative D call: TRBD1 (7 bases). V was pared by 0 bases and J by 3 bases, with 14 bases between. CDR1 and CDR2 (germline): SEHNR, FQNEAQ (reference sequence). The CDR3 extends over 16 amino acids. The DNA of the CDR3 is TGTGCCAGCAGCTTAGCAGGGGCGGGACAGAAAGAGACCCAGTACTTC. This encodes CASSLAGAGQKETQYF.

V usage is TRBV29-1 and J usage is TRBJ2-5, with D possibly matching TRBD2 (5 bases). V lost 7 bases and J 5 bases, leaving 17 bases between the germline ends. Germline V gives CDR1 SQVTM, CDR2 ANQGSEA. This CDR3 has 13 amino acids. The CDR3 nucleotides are TGCAGCGCGAGGGATTTAACTTTTGAGACCCAGTACTTC. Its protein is CSARDLTFETQYF. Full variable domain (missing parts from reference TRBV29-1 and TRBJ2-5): SAVISQKPSRDICQRGTSLTIQCQVDSQVTMMFWYRQQPGQSLTLIATANQGSEATYESGFVIDKFPISRPNLTFSTLTVSNMSPEDSSIYLCSARDLTFETQYFGPGTRLLVL.

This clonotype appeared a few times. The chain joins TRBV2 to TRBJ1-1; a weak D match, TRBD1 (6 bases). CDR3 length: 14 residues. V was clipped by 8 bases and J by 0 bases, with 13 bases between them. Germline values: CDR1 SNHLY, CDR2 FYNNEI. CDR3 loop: CASGGAPVNTEAFF. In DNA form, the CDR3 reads TGTGCCAGCGGGGGCGCGCCTGTGAACACTGAAGCTTTCTTT.

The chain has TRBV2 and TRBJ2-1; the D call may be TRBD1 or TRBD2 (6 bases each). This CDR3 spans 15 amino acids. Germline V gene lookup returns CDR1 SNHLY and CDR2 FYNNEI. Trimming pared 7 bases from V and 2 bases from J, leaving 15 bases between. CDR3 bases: TGTGCCAGCATAGGGCGGGACAATCCCTACAATGAGCAGTTCTTC. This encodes CASIGRDNPYNEQFF.

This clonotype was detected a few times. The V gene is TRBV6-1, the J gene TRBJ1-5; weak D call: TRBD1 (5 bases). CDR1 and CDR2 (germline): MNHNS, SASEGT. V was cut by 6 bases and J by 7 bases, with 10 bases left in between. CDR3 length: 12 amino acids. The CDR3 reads CASRGGKQPQHF. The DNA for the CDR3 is TGTGCCAGCAGGGGGGGGAAACAGCCCCAGCATTTT.

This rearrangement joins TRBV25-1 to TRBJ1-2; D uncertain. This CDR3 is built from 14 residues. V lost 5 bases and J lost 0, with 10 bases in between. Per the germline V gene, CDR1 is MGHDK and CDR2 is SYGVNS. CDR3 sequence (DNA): TGTGCCAGCAGTCAAAGGGTGGCTAACTATGGCTACACCTTC. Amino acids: CASSQRVANYGYTF.

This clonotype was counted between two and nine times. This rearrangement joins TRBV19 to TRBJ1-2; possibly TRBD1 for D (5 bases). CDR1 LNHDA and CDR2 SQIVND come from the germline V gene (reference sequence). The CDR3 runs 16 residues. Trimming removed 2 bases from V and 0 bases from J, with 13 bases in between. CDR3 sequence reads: CASSIRRTKTNYGYTF. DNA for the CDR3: TGTGCCAGTAGTATAAGGAGGACAAAGACTAACTATGGCTACACCTTC.

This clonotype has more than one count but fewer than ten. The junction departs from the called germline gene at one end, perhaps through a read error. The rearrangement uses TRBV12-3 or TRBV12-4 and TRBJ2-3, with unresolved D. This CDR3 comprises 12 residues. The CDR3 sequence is CASSLAQLRTDF. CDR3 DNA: TGTGCCAGCAGTTTAGCGCAGCTCCGTACGGATTTT.

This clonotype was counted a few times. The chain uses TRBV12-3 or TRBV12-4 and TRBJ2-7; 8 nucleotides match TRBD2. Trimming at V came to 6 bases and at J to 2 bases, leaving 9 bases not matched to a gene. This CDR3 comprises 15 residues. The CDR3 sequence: CASSPSPGLAYEQYV. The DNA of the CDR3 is TGTGCCAGCAGCCCATCGCCGGGACTAGCCTACGAGCAGTACGTC.

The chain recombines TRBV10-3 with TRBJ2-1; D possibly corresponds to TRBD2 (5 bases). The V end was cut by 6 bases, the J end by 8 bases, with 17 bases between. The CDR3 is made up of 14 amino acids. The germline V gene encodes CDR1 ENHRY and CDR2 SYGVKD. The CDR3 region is CAISLAGVDDEQFF. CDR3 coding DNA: TGTGCCATCAGCCTAGCCGGAGTAGATGATGAGCAGTTCTTC.

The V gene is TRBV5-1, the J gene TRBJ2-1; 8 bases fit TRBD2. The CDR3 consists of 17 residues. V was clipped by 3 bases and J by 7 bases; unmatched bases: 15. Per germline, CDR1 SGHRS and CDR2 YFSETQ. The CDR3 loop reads CASSSPTAWREENEQFF. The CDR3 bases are TGCGCCAGCAGCTCCCCGACCGCTTGGCGGGAGGAAAATGAGCAGTTCTTC.

The CDR3 here is CASRRGGQPTNTDTQYF. The CDR3 nucleotides read TGTGCCAGCAGGCGGGGGGGGCAACCGACCAACACAGATACGCAGTATTTT. This sequence joins TRBV2 and TRBJ2-3; 9 bases line up with TRBD2. Germline trimming cut 6 bases from V and 2 bases from J; bases unmatched to any gene: 12. The CDR3 spans 17 residues. Germline loops: CDR1 SNHLY, CDR2 FYNNEI. The full variable domain, its missing parts supplied by reference TRBV2 and TRBJ2-3, is EPEVTQTPSHQVTQMGQEVILRCVPISNHLYFYWYRQILGQKVEFLVSFYNNEISEKSEIFDDQFSVERPDGSNFTLKIRSTKLEDSAMYFCASRRGGQPTNTDTQYFGPGTRLTVL.

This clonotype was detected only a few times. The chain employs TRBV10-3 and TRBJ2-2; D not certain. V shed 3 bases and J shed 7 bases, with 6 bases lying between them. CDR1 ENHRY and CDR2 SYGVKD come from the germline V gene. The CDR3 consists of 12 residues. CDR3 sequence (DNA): TGTGCCATCAGTGATAAAAACGGGGAGCTGTTTTTT. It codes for CAISDKNGELFF.

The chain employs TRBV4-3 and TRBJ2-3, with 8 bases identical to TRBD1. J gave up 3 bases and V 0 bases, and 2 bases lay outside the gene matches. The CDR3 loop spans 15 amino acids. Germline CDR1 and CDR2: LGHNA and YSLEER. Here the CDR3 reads CASSQDDRGTDTQYF. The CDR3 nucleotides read TGCGCCAGCAGCCAAGACGACAGGGGTACAGATACGCAGTATTTT.

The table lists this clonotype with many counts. CDR3 loop: CASSFAQTGRAFF. The DNA of the CDR3 is TGTGCCAGCAGTTTTGCCCAGACAGGGAGAGCTTTCTTT. The V and J genes are TRBV28 and TRBJ1-1, with 7 bases that match TRBD1. The CDR3 runs 13 residues. V lost 3 bases, J lost 10 bases, and 8 bases stayed unmatched. Germline V lookup: CDR1 MDHEN, CDR2 SYDVKM.

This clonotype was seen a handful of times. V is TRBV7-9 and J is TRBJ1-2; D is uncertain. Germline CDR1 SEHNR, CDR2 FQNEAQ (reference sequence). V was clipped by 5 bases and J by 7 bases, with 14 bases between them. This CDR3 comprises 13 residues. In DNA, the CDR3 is TGTGCCAGCAGCCGTCCCGGGAGACCTGGCTACACCTTC. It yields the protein CASSRPGRPGYTF.

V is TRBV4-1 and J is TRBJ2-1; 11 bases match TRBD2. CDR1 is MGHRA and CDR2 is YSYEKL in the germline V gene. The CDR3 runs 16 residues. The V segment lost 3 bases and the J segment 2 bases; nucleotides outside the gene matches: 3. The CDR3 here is CASSHRLAGPYNEQFF. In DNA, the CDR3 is TGCGCCAGCAGCCACCGACTAGCGGGACCCTACAATGAGCAGTTCTTC.

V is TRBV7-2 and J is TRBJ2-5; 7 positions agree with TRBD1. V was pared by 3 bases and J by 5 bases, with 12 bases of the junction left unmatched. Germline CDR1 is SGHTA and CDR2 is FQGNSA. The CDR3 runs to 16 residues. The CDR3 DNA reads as TGTGCCAGCAGCTTCCAGGCAGGGGGAGTAGGGGAGACCCAGTACTTC. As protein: CASSFQAGGVGETQYF.

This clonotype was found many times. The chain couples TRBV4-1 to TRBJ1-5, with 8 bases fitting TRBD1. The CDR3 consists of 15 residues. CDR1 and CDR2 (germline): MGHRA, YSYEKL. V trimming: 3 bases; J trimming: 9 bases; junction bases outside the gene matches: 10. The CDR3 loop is CASSHIGQGIWPQHF. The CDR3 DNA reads TGCGCCAGCAGCCACATCGGACAGGGTATATGGCCCCAGCATTTT.

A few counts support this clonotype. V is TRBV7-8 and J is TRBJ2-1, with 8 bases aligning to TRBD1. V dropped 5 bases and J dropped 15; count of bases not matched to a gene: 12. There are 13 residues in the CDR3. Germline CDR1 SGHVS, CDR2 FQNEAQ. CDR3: CASSLDRTGKGFF. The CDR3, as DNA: TGTGCCAGCAGCCTTGACCGGACAGGGAAGGGGTTCTTC.